This is a list of T cell receptor beta chains from one sample in a study of radiation and T cells in renal cell carcinoma. TCRdb's copy holds only in-frame clones and misses some; the assay was immunoSEQ multiplex PCR. The sample consists of over 120,000 clones, approximately 90% of them appearing once. The sample consisted of blood, taken from a patient whose treatment included radiotherapy and nephrectomy. The receptor source for this set is a woman aged 50 to 65 with renal cell carcinoma. The CDR3 runs from the conserved cysteine through the conserved F or W. A D gene is named only where the DNA matches it firmly. Clone size appears in some rows only: once, few, many, or a class for an expanded clone.

cdr3_aa	cdr3_nt	v_call	j_call	clone_size	d_call
CASSASGGTTEAFF	TGCGCCAGCAGTGCCTCCGGGGGGACCACTGAAGCTTTCTTT	TRBV10-1	TRBJ1-1	.	.
CSVEGPLGIEQYF	TGCAGCGTTGAGGGTCCTTTAGGGATCGAGCAGTACTTC	TRBV29-1	TRBJ2-7	.	.
CASSKAEQLYGYTF	TGTGCCAGCAGCAAAGCAGAACAGCTCTATGGCTACACCTTC	TRBV21-1	TRBJ1-2	.	.
CASSYHPDRNTNQYF	TGTGCCAGCAGTTACCACCCGGACAGAAATACCAATCAGTACTTC	TRBV6-5	TRBJ2-7	many	.
CASSIAGTTYEQYF	TGTGCCAGTAGTATAGCCGGGACTACTTACGAGCAGTACTTC	TRBV19	TRBJ2-7	.	TRBD2
CASSFTGGRSGNTIYF	TGTGCCAGCAGTTTCACAGGGGGGAGATCTGGAAACACCATATATTTT	TRBV6-5	TRBJ1-3	.	TRBD1
CASSLGAGDLTLSGNTIYF	TGTGCCAGCAGTTTAGGGGCAGGGGACCTAACTCTCTCTGGAAACACCATATATTTT	TRBV7-9	TRBJ1-3	.	.
CASSVGGSGGAGQETQYF	TGTGCCAGCAGCGTAGGCGGAAGCGGGGGGGCCGGGCAAGAGACCCAGTACTTC	TRBV9	TRBJ2-5	.	TRBD2
CASSPGGEDTQYF	TGCGCCAGCAGCCCGGGAGGGGAGGATACGCAGTATTTT	TRBV5-1	TRBJ2-3	.	TRBD2
CASSYSRGSYEQYF	TGTGCCAGCAGTTACTCTCGGGGATCCTACGAGCAGTACTTC	TRBV6-6	TRBJ2-7	once	.
CASSGRTSGGLYEQYF	TGCGCCAGCAGCGGCCGGACTAGCGGGGGGCTTTACGAGCAGTACTTC	TRBV5-1	TRBJ2-7	.	TRBD2
CTSSQDVPLGRGGRDEQFF	TGCACCAGCAGCCAAGATGTACCCCTGGGGCGGGGGGGCCGTGATGAGCAGTTCTTC	TRBV1	TRBJ2-1	.	.
CASSSHRAGDYGYTF	TGTGCCAGCAGCTCCCACAGGGCGGGGGACTATGGCTACACCTTC	TRBV5-4	TRBJ1-2	.	.
CASSLGGNYGYTF	TGTGCCAGCAGCTTGGGGGGAAACTATGGCTACACCTTC	TRBV5-5	TRBJ1-2	.	.
CASSRGSLNEKLFF	TGTGCCAGCAGCCGGGGATCCTTAAATGAAAAACTGTTTTTT	TRBV7-2	TRBJ1-4	.	.
CASSLVVGSGNTIYF	TGTGCCAGCAGCTTAGTGGTGGGATCTGGAAACACCATATATTTT	TRBV11-2	TRBJ1-3	.	.
CASSRDSQETQYF	TGCGCCAGCAGTAGGGACTCACAAGAGACCCAGTACTTC	TRBV5-1	TRBJ2-5	.	.
CASSPQRSENTGELFF	TGTGCCAGCAGCCCCCAAAGAAGCGAGAACACCGGGGAGCTGTTTTTT	TRBV7-6	TRBJ2-2	.	.
CAIGTGTAEKLFF	TGTGCCATCGGGACCGGGACAGCTGAAAAACTGTTTTTT	TRBV10-3	TRBJ1-4	.	TRBD1
CASSPRGNTEAFF	TGTGCCAGTAGCCCTCGGGGGAACACTGAAGCTTTCTTT	TRBV19	TRBJ1-1	.	.
CASSEAWRLADHYEQYF	TGTGCCAGCAGTGAAGCGTGGAGACTAGCGGACCACTACGAGCAGTACTTC	TRBV6-1	TRBJ2-7	.	TRBD2
CASSLDMGVMYEQYF	TGCGCCAGCAGCTTGGATATGGGAGTCATGTACGAGCAGTACTTC	TRBV5-1	TRBJ2-7	.	.
CASSFLAGDEQYF	TGCGCCAGCAGCTTTCTAGCGGGGGATGAGCAGTACTTC	TRBV5-1	TRBJ2-7	once	TRBD2
CASSYRGNSPLHF	TGTGCCAGCAGTTACAGGGGCAATTCACCCCTCCACTTT	TRBV6-6	TRBJ1-6	once	.
CASSPAGSSYEQYF	TGTGCCAGCTCACCGGCAGGGAGCTCCTACGAGCAGTACTTC	TRBV18	TRBJ2-7	.	.
CASSRALGDTGELFF	TGCGCCAGCAGTCGGGCGCTAGGTGACACCGGGGAGCTGTTTTTT	TRBV5-1	TRBJ2-2	.	.
CASSSPGTTGNEQFF	TGTGCCAGCAGCTCACCTGGGACTACAGGCAATGAGCAGTTCTTC	TRBV7-9	TRBJ2-1	.	TRBD2
CASNRGAVDTQYF	TGTGCCAGTAACCGGGGGGCCGTGGATACGCAGTATTTT	TRBV19	TRBJ2-3	.	.
CASSWERGGHVYNEQFF	TGTGCCAGCAGCTGGGAGCGGGGGGGCCATGTTTACAATGAGCAGTTCTTC	TRBV7-9	TRBJ2-1	.	TRBD2
CASSQTPGQGNEQYF	TGCGCCAGCAGCCAAACACCGGGACAGGGGAACGAGCAGTACTTC	TRBV4-3	TRBJ2-7	.	TRBD1
CASSLGFRRGSTDTQYF	TGTGCCAGCAGCTTAGGGTTCAGGCGGGGGAGCACAGATACGCAGTATTTT	TRBV11-2	TRBJ2-3	.	TRBD2
CASSPNFAGGSYEQYF	TGTGCCAGCAGCCCCAACTTCGCGGGGGGCTCCTACGAGCAGTACTTC	TRBV7-2	TRBJ2-7	.	TRBD2
CATSRDPGFSYNEQFF	TGTGCCACCAGCAGAGACCCGGGTTTCTCCTACAATGAGCAGTTCTTC	TRBV15	TRBJ2-1	.	.
CASSQDRVEGYTF	TGCGCCAGCAGCCAGGACAGGGTCGAGGGCTACACCTTC	TRBV5-6	TRBJ1-2	.	TRBD1
CASSQATGVDSPLHF	TGCGCCAGCAGCCAAGCGACAGGGGTGGATTCACCCCTCCACTTT	TRBV4-1	TRBJ1-6	few	TRBD1
CASSSRRTGGIETQYF	TGTGCCAGCAGCTCGCGACGGACAGGGGGGATAGAGACCCAGTACTTC	TRBV7-9	TRBJ2-5	.	TRBD1
CASSVQGPYSNQPQHF	TGTGCCAGCAGTGTGCAGGGACCGTATAGCAATCAGCCCCAGCATTTT	TRBV6-1	TRBJ1-5	.	.
CASSTWGGSSGNTIYF	TGTGCCAGTAGTACCTGGGGGGGAAGCTCTGGAAACACCATATATTTT	TRBV19	TRBJ1-3	.	.
CASSDPGTGGQETQYF	TGCGCCAGCAGTGACCCCGGGACAGGGGGCCAAGAGACCCAGTACTTC	TRBV10-2	TRBJ2-5	.	TRBD1
CASSLGTGRSPLHF	TGCGCCAGCAGCTTGGGGACAGGGCGTTCACCCCTCCACTTT	TRBV5-1	TRBJ1-6	.	TRBD1
CASSYSSRGHNSPLHF	TGTGCCAGCAGTTACTCGAGCAGGGGACATAATTCACCCCTCCACTTT	TRBV6-5	TRBJ1-6	once	.
CAWSVGITYNEQFF	TGTGCCTGGAGTGTAGGCATCACCTACAATGAGCAGTTCTTC	TRBV30	TRBJ2-1	.	.
CASSSLGSGGETQYF	TGTGCCAGCAGCTCACTCGGTTCGGGTGGAGAGACCCAGTACTTC	TRBV11-3	TRBJ2-5	.	.
CASSSDSNYGYTF	TGTGCCAGCAGTTCAGACAGCAACTATGGCTACACCTTC	TRBV6-5	TRBJ1-2	.	.
CAISGGQMNTEAFF	TGTGCCATCAGTGGGGGACAGATGAACACTGAAGCTTTCTTT	TRBV10-3	TRBJ1-1	few	TRBD1
CASSLAGDSQSPLHF	TGTGCCAGCAGCTTAGCCGGGGACAGCCAATCACCCCTCCACTTT	TRBV7-2	TRBJ1-6	.	TRBD1
CAARWNEKLFF	TGTGCCGCGAGGTGGAATGAAAAACTGTTTTTT	TRBV30	TRBJ1-4	few	.
CASSIVVSSTDTQYF	TGTGCCAGTAGTATAGTAGTCTCTAGCACAGATACGCAGTATTTT	TRBV19	TRBJ2-3	.	.
CASSGLAKNIQYF	TGTGCCAGTAGCGGTCTAGCCAAAAACATTCAGTACTTC	TRBV19	TRBJ2-4	.	.
CASSHGTSGSTDTQYF	TGTGCCAGCAGCCACGGGACTAGCGGGTCCACAGATACGCAGTATTTT	TRBV7-9	TRBJ2-3	.	TRBD2